This paragraph covers one T cell receptor beta chain sequence. This sample is part of a study of blood T cell repertoires in COVID-19. Overall study context: Acute and convalescent COVID-19 specimens originated in the United States, Italy and Spain. PBMCs, B-cell-depleted T cells, or T cells were the source of the cDNA or gDNA that made up the material.

The germline V gene has CDR1 SGDLS and CDR2 YYNGEE. The CDR3 is made up of 15 amino acids. Trimming pared 0 bases from V and 5 bases from J, leaving 11 bases between. Method: immunoSEQ multiplex PCR; TCRdb's copy keeps in-frame clones and lacks some. The sample has 140,000 or so clones; approximately 80% are singletons. Individuals drawn from around 25 US areas were roughly 18 to 95 years old. Resolution of symptoms, clearance, or two negative PCRs was present in recovered Cohort 3 donors. Sequenced material: PBMCs or T cells enriched from blood (not recorded which). This receptor was taken from a man over 45 who had recovered from COVID-19. The V call is TRBV9, the J call TRBJ2-2, with a tentative D call TRBD1 (6 bases). The CDR3 reads CASSVGTVGTGELFF. The DNA for the CDR3 is TGTGCCAGCAGCGTAGGGACAGTAGGGACCGGGGAGCTGTTTTTT.